This T cell receptor beta chain was sequenced during a study of PD-1 blockade in classical Hodgkin lymphoma. Study in general: Nivolumab was administered to patients intravenously at 3 mg/kg every 2 weeks.

Notes on the study in general: By cycle point C4D1, TCR diversity had risen significantly in CD4+ cells (but not CD8+ cells). Reports indicated that newly diagnosed patients had lower baseline TCR diversity than healthy donors did.

Turning to this clone: Its matching antigen is unknown.

TCRdb's table, derived via immunoSEQ multiplex PCR, lists solely in-frame clones and lacks some. This table has 66,000 or so clones, about two thirds appearing once. This CDR3 is built from 15 residues. CDR1 and CDR2 from the germline V gene are SGHTA and FQGTGA. With V trimmed by 5 bases and J by 0 bases, 5 bases remained unmatched. Each and every patient relapsed after autologous stem cell transplantation, and patients got differing brentuximab vedotin exposure. The receptor was derived from a human donor with classical Hodgkin lymphoma. This chain links TRBV7-3 with TRBJ2-7; 9 bases line up with TRBD1. Sequenced material: peripheral blood mononuclear cells (PBMCs), taken before the second cycle of nivolumab. This CDR3 is CASSPGTGISYEQYF. For the CDR3, the DNA is TGTGCCAGCAGCCCCGGGACAGGGATCTCCTACGAGCAGTACTTC.